This TCR beta chain was sequenced for a study of blood T cell repertoires in COVID-19. Study context: Some COVID-19 samples were acute and others convalescent; all came from the United States, Italy and Spain. T cells, B-cell-depleted T cells, or PBMCs provided the cDNA or gDNA that served as material.

Germline CDR1 and CDR2: KGHSH and LQKENI. The CDR3 sequence is 14 residues long. The ends were cut back, 5 bases at V and 3 bases at J, with 13 bases in the middle. Per the authors' pipeline: Reference gene primer amplification yielded estimated nucleated cell counts. Sequencing used immunoSEQ multiplex PCR; TCRdb keeps in-frame clones, though not all of them. The D gene and trimming were derived from the DNA, and the V and J assignments and clone size from that table. The top ten clones hold more than 1.5% of a sample with more than 95,000 clones, more than 75% of them seen once. The rearrangement joins TRBV18 to TRBJ1-2; TRBD1 is a possible D gene (6 bases). The sample taken for sequencing was peripheral blood. The receptor was derived from a human donor in a cohort sampled during active COVID-19. CDR3 sequence (DNA): TGTGCCAGCTCAACCTACAGACAGGACTATGGCTACACCTTC. This encodes CASSTYRQDYGYTF.